These 11 T cell receptor beta chains originate from one sample sequenced in a study of beta chain features in type 1 diabetes. The investigators reverse transcribed all of the isolated RNA, so they sequenced expressed TCRB transcripts. Assay: immunoSEQ multiplex PCR; the TCRdb copy retains only in-frame clones and omits some. The table includes about 40,000 clones, 49% detected once. Sequencing was performed on central memory CD4+ T cells from blood. The source is a woman aged 18-29 years in good health.

The V and J genes are TRBV4-2 and TRBJ2-2; D not resolved. The V gene's germline CDR1 is LGHNA and CDR2 YNFKEQ. This CDR3 comprises 14 residues. V lost 0 bases, J lost 6 bases, and 8 bases lay in between. CDR3 DNA: TGTGCCAGCAGCCAAGAGGGCCACTCCGGGGAGCTGTTTTTT. This gives the protein CASSQEGHSGELFF.

This rearrangement joins TRBV5-1 to TRBJ2-5; 9 bases agree with TRBD1. The J call is in doubt because the DNA end fits TRBJ2-7 better. The length of the CDR3 is 14 residues. Germline values: CDR1 SGHRS, CDR2 YFSETQ. The CDR3 loop is CASSYGQGMNEQYF. The CDR3 DNA is TGCGCCAGCAGCTATGGACAGGGGATGAACGAGCAGTACTTC.

The chain couples TRBV5-4 to TRBJ2-5; the match to TRBD2 covers 12 bases. In germline, CDR1 is SGHNT, CDR2 YYREEE (reference sequence). The CDR3 length is 16 residues. Trimming cost V 3 bases and J 2 bases; bases outside gene matches: 5. The CDR3 DNA reads as TGTGCCAGCAGCTCCGGACTAGCGGGGACTCAAGAGACCCAGTACTTC. Its protein product is CASSSGLAGTQETQYF.

The gene calls are TRBV11-1 and TRBJ1-2; 9 positions match TRBD1. In germline, CDR1 is SGHAT, CDR2 FQDESV (reference sequence). V was pared by 5 bases and J by 7 bases, with 5 bases of the junction left unmatched. The CDR3 consists of 13 residues. CDR3 nucleotide sequence: TGTGCCAGCAGCGCCGGGACAGGGAGTGGCTACACCTTC. Amino acid sequence: CASSAGTGSGYTF.

V usage is TRBV5-1 and J usage is TRBJ2-5, with a possible D match to TRBD2 (6 bases). Trimming removed 4 bases from V and 5 bases from J, with 12 bases in between. The germline gives CDR1 SGHRS, CDR2 YFSETQ. This CDR3 has 13 residues. In DNA, the CDR3 is TGCGCCAGCAGCCGTCGGGAGAGGGAGACCCAGTACTTC. Translation: CASSRRERETQYF.

J is TRBJ2-3 and V is TRBV11-2; weak D call: TRBD1 (6 bases). CDR3 length: 15 residues. With 3 bases removed from V and 2 bases from J, the gap between germline ends came to 12 bases. The germline CDR1 and CDR2 sequences are SGHAT and FQNNGV. CDR3 nucleotides: TGTGCCAGCAGCTTTAGTCAGGGGCTCACAGATACGCAGTATTTT. Translation: CASSFSQGLTDTQYF.

The gene calls are TRBV30 and TRBJ1-2; the D is unclear. This CDR3 contains 12 residues. CDR1 and CDR2 from the germline V gene are GTSNPN and SVGIG (reference sequence). V was trimmed by 2 bases and J by 0 bases, leaving 4 bases between them. CDR3 residues: CAWSLPNYGYTF. In DNA, the CDR3 is TGTGCCTGGAGTCTTCCTAACTATGGCTACACCTTC.

This sequence joins TRBV6-5 and TRBJ1-4; perhaps TRBD1 as D (6 bases). Looked up from germline, CDR1 is MNHEY and CDR2 is SVGAGI. V was pared by 2 bases and J by 7 bases, with 11 bases between. The CDR3 runs to 14 residues. CDR3 coding DNA: TGTGCCAGCAGTTACGGCAGGGGATTTGAAAAACTGTTTTTT. This sequence encodes CASSYGRGFEKLFF.

The chain recombines TRBV4-2 with TRBJ1-5; D gene unclear. This CDR3 comprises 13 residues. The germline V gene encodes CDR1 LGHNA and CDR2 YNFKEQ. The V end lost 0 bases, the J end lost 6 bases, and 6 bases lay between the germline ends. CDR3 DNA sequence: TGTGCCAGCAGCCAAGACCGGGTTCAGCCCCAGCATTTT. It codes for CASSQDRVQPQHF.

V usage is TRBV7-9 and J usage is TRBJ1-1; 7 bases line up with TRBD1. The J segment lost 7 bases and the V segment lost 5 bases, leaving 10 bases of the junction unmatched. From germline, CDR1 is SEHNR and CDR2 FQNEAQ (reference sequence). The length of the CDR3 is 14 residues. This CDR3 reads CASSAQGGEDEAFF. The CDR3 region has the DNA TGTGCCAGCAGCGCCCAGGGGGGTGAAGATGAAGCTTTCTTT.

The DNA for the CDR3 is TGTGCCAGCAGTCGACAGAAGGGCAACACTGAAGCTTTCTTT. It yields the protein CASSRQKGNTEAFF. The gene calls are TRBV7-9 and TRBJ1-1; a possible D gene is TRBD1 (5 bases). Germline V gives CDR1 SEHNR, CDR2 FQNEAQ (reference sequence). V lost 6 bases, J lost 2 bases, and 13 bases lay in between. CDR3 length: 14 amino acids.